These T cell receptor beta chains were read from a single sample in a study of cytomegalovirus exposure and HLA in healthy donors. The data were produced by immunoSEQ multiplex PCR, yet TCRdb's version contains in-frame clones alone and is incomplete. The data show about 110,000 clones, with less than 85% seen just once and about 15% held by the top ten. The specimen was PBMCs. The source is a woman aged 40 to 50 in good health and CMV-seropositive. CDR3s include the opening cysteine and the closing phenylalanine or tryptophan. D genes are given only for firm matches. Clone size is given for some rows only: seen once, a few or many times, or a class if the clone is expanded.

CASSLGRVVYEQYF	TGTGCCAGCAGTTTAGGCAGGGTGGTTTACGAGCAGTACTTC	TRBV27	TRBJ2-7	NA	14	NA
CASSLQGGVNTEAFF	TGTGCCAGCAGTTTACAGGGGGGAGTGAACACTGAAGCTTTCTTT	TRBV27	TRBJ1-1	NA	15	TRBD1
CAWRYRGRGDTGELFF	TGTGCCTGGAGATACAGGGGGCGCGGTGACACCGGGGAGCTGTTTTTT	TRBV30	TRBJ2-2	NA	16	TRBD1
CASRQRGTEAFF	TGTGCCAGCAGACAGCGGGGCACTGAAGCTTTCTTT	TRBV2	TRBJ1-1	few	12	NA
CAWSDLRSSYEQYF	TGTGCCTGGAGTGACTTAAGGAGCTCCTACGAGCAGTACTTC	TRBV30	TRBJ2-7	NA	14	NA
CASSPGGQRNTEAFF	TGTGCCAGCAGTCCAGGGGGACAGCGGAACACTGAAGCTTTCTTT	TRBV28	TRBJ1-1	NA	15	TRBD1
CASSFPFFRGTGEGYTF	TGTGCCAGCAGTTTCCCATTCTTCCGGGGGACAGGGGAAGGCTACACCTTC	TRBV28	TRBJ1-2	NA	17	TRBD1
CASRGQGGTGELFF	TGTGCCAGCAGGGGACAGGGCGGGACCGGGGAGCTGTTTTTT	TRBV2	TRBJ2-2	NA	14	TRBD1
CSASGGPQETQYF	TGCAGCGCTAGCGGGGGGCCCCAAGAGACCCAGTACTTC	TRBV29-1	TRBJ2-5	NA	13	TRBD2
CASSLVTGDGYTF	TGTGCCAGCAGCTTAGTCACAGGGGATGGCTACACCTTC	TRBV13	TRBJ1-2	NA	13	TRBD1
CASSLVQGAYEQYF	TGCGCCAGCAGCTTGGTACAGGGGGCCTACGAGCAGTACTTC	TRBV5-1	TRBJ2-7	NA	14	TRBD1
CSARAGPINEQFF	TGCAGCGCTAGAGCGGGCCCCATCAATGAGCAGTTCTTC	TRBV29-1	TRBJ2-1	few	13	NA
CASSIVSGGTEAFF	TGTGCCAGTAGTATTGTTTCAGGGGGCACTGAAGCTTTCTTT	TRBV19	TRBJ1-1	few	14	TRBD1
CASSRSSLGWGMNTEAFF	TGTGCCAGCAGCCGATCCTCGTTGGGTTGGGGCATGAACACTGAAGCTTTCTTT	TRBV5-4	TRBJ1-1	NA	18	NA
CASSYSGTSTDTQYF	TGTGCCAGCAGTTACTCGGGGACTAGCACAGATACGCAGTATTTT	TRBV6-5	TRBJ2-3	NA	15	NA